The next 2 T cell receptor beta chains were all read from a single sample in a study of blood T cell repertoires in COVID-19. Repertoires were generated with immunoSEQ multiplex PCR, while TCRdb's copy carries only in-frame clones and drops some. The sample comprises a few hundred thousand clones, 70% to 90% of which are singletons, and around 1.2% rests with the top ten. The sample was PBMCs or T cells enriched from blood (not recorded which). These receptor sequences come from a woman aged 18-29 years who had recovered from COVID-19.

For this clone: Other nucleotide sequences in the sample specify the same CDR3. CDR3 nucleotide sequence: TGTGCCAGCAGAGGTCAGGGGTACAATGAGCAGTTCTTC. Translating gives CASRGQGYNEQFF. This chain links TRBV6-5 with TRBJ2-1, with a weak D call TRBD1 (6 bases). With 6 bases removed from V and 4 bases from J, the gap between germline ends came to 10 bases. CDR1 is MNHEY and CDR2 is SVGAGI in the germline V gene. The CDR3 is 13 residues long.

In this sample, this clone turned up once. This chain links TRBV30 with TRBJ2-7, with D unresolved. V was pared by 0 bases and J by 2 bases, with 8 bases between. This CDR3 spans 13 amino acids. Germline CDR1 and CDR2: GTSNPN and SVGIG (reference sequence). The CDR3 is CAWSVSVPYEQYF. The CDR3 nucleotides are TGTGCCTGGAGTGTTTCGGTCCCCTACGAGCAGTACTTC.